This entry features one TCR beta chain sequence. Template switching supplied a universal primer site; unique molecular identifiers were carried on the cDNA. TCRdb used MiXCR to reprocess the 5' RACE reads, holding one entry per CDR3 protein. The table records 250,000 to 350,000 distinct CDR3 sequences, roughly 8.6% of them present only once. Healthy Caucasians alone served as donors. The data derive from a study of identical twins. Another study also made use of these data, one on yellow fever vaccine responses in identical twins.

The sample taken for sequencing was memory (CD45RO+) T cells sorted from blood. This receptor was identified in a woman aged 18 to 35 in good health.

The DNA of the CDR3 is TGTGCCAGCAGCTTACCGGGACTAGCGGGGACAGAGGAGTTCTTC. Translating gives CASSLPGLAGTEEFF. The chain combines TRBV5-6 with TRBJ2-1; 13 nucleotides match TRBD2. This CDR3 spans 15 amino acids. CDR1 SGHDT and CDR2 YYEEEE come from the germline V gene. V shed 2 bases, J shed 14 bases, and the junction held 10 bases outside the gene matches. Full variable domain (rest looked up from reference TRBV5-6 and TRBJ2-1): DAGVTQSPTHLIKTRGQQVTLRCSPKSGHDTVSWYQQALGQGPQFIFQYYEEEERQRGNFPDRFSGHQFPNYSSELNVNALLLGDSALYLCASSLPGLAGTEEFFGPGTRLTVL.